Detailed here is one T cell receptor (beta chain). Its specificity is not known. The record originates from a study of T cells in tuberculosis. Clones were read by immunoSEQ multiplex PCR, and TCRdb kept only the in-frame ones, dropping some. The sample records tens of thousands of clones, more than 90% being singletons. Study observations and caveats: Active tuberculosis alpha repertoires lay closer to GMM-specific TCRs than controls'.

V shed 8 bases and J 3 bases; nucleotides not matched to a gene: 8. Germline CDR1 reads WSHSY; CDR2 reads SAAADI. The CDR3 runs to 14 residues. This receptor was obtained from a donor between 10 and 35 years old with latent tuberculosis or without tuberculosis infection. Some clones in this sample may be carry-over from other donors' samples. The sample was PBMCs. The chain has TRBV10-2 and TRBJ2-5; 8 bases are shared with TRBD2. The CDR3 loop reads CASHTGGVKETQYF. The CDR3 nucleotides are TGCGCCAGCCACACGGGGGGGGTTAAAGAGACCCAGTACTTC.